This entry features one T cell receptor beta chain sequence. Its antigen is undetermined. The source of the sample is a study of T-cell reconstitution after alpha-beta-depleted transplantation in children. Study results and caveats: Surviving recipient T cells and thymic progenitors produced the high day-60 TCRbeta diversity seen in some patients.

It was with unique molecular identifiers that the TCRbeta library was prepared. Each CDR3 protein is one row after TCRdb ran MiXCR on the PCR reads. The sample records 300,000 to 350,000 distinct CDR3 sequences, roughly 17% being singletons. The CDR3 runs to 15 residues. V was pared by 3 bases and J by 8 bases, with 17 bases between. V gene TRBV12-3 or TRBV12-4 combines with J gene TRBJ2-1; D is possibly TRBD1 (6 bases). The TCR was taken from a male patient under 10 years old who had a stem cell transplant for acute lymphoblastic leukemia, so the T cells may come from the graft donor. This sample comprised PBMCs, mostly from graft donor cells, obtained 360 days after TCRalphabeta/CD19-depleted stem cell transplant. The CDR3 DNA follows: TGTGCCAGCAGTTTTAGGGGACAAGGGTCCCATGAGCAGTTCTTC. Translating gives CASSFRGQGSHEQFF.